Each of the 20 T cell receptor beta chains below was sequenced from the same sample in a study of cytomegalovirus exposure and HLA in healthy donors. Clones were read by immunoSEQ multiplex PCR, and TCRdb kept only the in-frame ones, dropping some. In the table there are some 98,000 clones, about 90% of which are singletons. The sample taken for sequencing was PBMCs. The source of these receptors is a man younger than 35 in good health and CMV-seropositive.

V usage is TRBV28 and J usage is TRBJ2-5; possibly TRBD1 for D (5 bases). CDR3 length equals 15 residues. With 4 bases removed from V and 3 bases from J, the gap between germline ends came to 15 bases. Germline V gene lookup returns CDR1 MDHEN and CDR2 SYDVKM. Here the CDR3 reads CASSSSSTVKETQYF. The DNA for the CDR3 is TGTGCCAGCAGTTCATCATCGACAGTAAAAGAGACCCAGTACTTC.

The chain employs TRBV9 and TRBJ2-7; TRBD2 aligns across 8 bases. This CDR3 has 15 residues. V trimming: 2 bases; J trimming: 1 base; junction bases outside the gene matches: 5. Germline assignment: CDR1 SGDLS and CDR2 YYNGEE. Here the CDR3 DNA reads TGTGCCAGCAGCGTCGGACTAGCTTGGTCCTACGAGCAGTACTTC. The encoded protein is CASSVGLAWSYEQYF.

V is TRBV4-3 and J is TRBJ2-2; TRBD2 might be the D (6 bases). In germline, CDR1 is LGHNA, CDR2 YSLEER. Trimming removed 0 bases from V and 3 bases from J, with 17 bases in between. This CDR3 has 18 amino acids. CDR3 loop: CASSQEAKTRGDTGELFF. In DNA form, the CDR3 reads TGCGCCAGCAGCCAAGAGGCTAAGACTAGAGGTGACACCGGGGAGCTGTTTTTT.

This clone was found once. The gene calls are TRBV7-2 and TRBJ1-2; 11 nucleotides match TRBD1. The CDR3 is made up of 16 amino acids. Germline V gene data show CDR1 as SGHTA and CDR2 as FQGNSA. The V and J ends lost 6 bases and 8 bases, in that order; junction bases with no gene match: 14. CDR3 region: CASSSFWTGGKRGYTF. Written as DNA, the CDR3 is TGTGCCAGCAGTTCTTTTTGGACAGGGGGCAAGAGGGGCTACACCTTC.

The rearrangement links TRBV6-6 to TRBJ2-7, with a tentative D call TRBD1 (6 bases). Germline CDR1 MNHNY, CDR2 SVGAGI (reference sequence). The V and J ends lost 0 bases and 2 bases respectively, with 11 bases between them. The CDR3 totals 15 residues. The CDR3 sequence is CASSYSGGTTYEQYF. The CDR3 DNA is TGTGCCAGCAGTTACTCTGGGGGCACGACCTACGAGCAGTACTTC.

The J gene is TRBJ2-3, the V gene TRBV6-5; 8 nucleotides align to TRBD2. The V and J ends lost 5 bases and 2 bases, in that order; junction bases with no gene match: 3. The germline V gene has CDR1 MNHEY and CDR2 SVGAGI. CDR3 length equals 14 residues. The CDR3 DNA reads as TGTGCCAGCAGTCTGCGGGGGGACACAGATACGCAGTATTTT. It yields the protein CASSLRGDTDTQYF.

The V call is TRBV29-1, the J call TRBJ2-2; D unresolved. V was shortened by 3 bases and J by 4 bases, with 3 bases between the two germline ends. Germline CDR1 reads SQVTM; CDR2 reads ANQGSEA. There are 11 residues in the CDR3. CDR3 protein: CSVDGTGELFF. The DNA for the CDR3 is TGCAGCGTTGACGGCACCGGGGAGCTGTTTTTT.

The rearrangement joins TRBV5-5 to TRBJ2-1; D uncertain. The length of the CDR3 is 14 residues. The germline V gene encodes CDR1 SGHKS and CDR2 YYEKEE (reference sequence). Trimming cost V 0 bases and J 0 bases, with 4 bases left between them. The chain's CDR3 is CASSLGSSYNEQFF. The CDR3 region has the DNA TGTGCCAGCAGCTTGGGGAGCTCCTACAATGAGCAGTTCTTC.

CDR3 nucleotides: TGTGCCAGCAGCCCCGACGCGGGGAGCTCCTTTTCTAGCACAGATACGCAGTATTTT. It translates to CASSPDAGSSFSSTDTQYF. The chain links TRBV11-1 to TRBJ2-3; tentative D call: TRBD2 (6 bases). This CDR3 has 19 residues. Germline-derived CDR1 and CDR2 are SGHAT and FQDESV (reference sequence). V was cut by 5 bases and J by 0 bases, with 24 bases left in between. The whole variable domain, remainder taken from reference TRBV11-1 and TRBJ2-3, is EAEVAQSPRYKITEKSQAVAFWCDPISGHATLYWYRQILGQGPELLVQFQDESVVDDSQLPKDRFSAERLKGVDSTLKIQPAELGDSAMYLCASSPDAGSSFSSTDTQYFGPGTRLTVL.

The CDR3 DNA reads as TGTGCCAGCAGCCCCAGCGGGGCCTATGAGCAGTTCTTC. Protein: CASSPSGAYEQFF. The V gene is TRBV9, the J gene TRBJ2-1, with 7 bases aligning to TRBD2. The CDR3 sequence is 13 residues long. Looked up from germline, CDR1 is SGDLS and CDR2 is YYNGEE. J lost 8 bases, V lost 4 bases, and 6 bases had no gene match.

The chain combines TRBV27 with TRBJ1-6; D may be TRBD1 (6 bases). The V gene's germline CDR1 is MNHEY and CDR2 SMNVEV (reference sequence). The CDR3 is made up of 14 amino acids. The ends were cut back, 3 bases at V and 8 bases at J, with 11 bases in the middle. The CDR3, as DNA: TGTGCCAGCAGTTTCTCCAGGGGCGATTCACCCCTCCACTTT. Encoded protein: CASSFSRGDSPLHF.

CDR3 amino acids: CASSLGQSSYNEQFF. CDR3 DNA sequence: TGCGCCAGCAGCTTGGGACAGAGCTCCTACAATGAGCAGTTCTTC. The chain employs TRBV5-1 and TRBJ2-1; possibly TRBD1 for D (5 bases). Germline CDR1 SGHRS, CDR2 YFSETQ. Trimming stripped 0 bases from V and 0 bases from J, with 7 bases between. The CDR3 is made up of 15 amino acids.

Details on this clone: The identical CDR3 is also encoded by other nucleotide sequences in the sample. V gene TRBV7-9 combines with J gene TRBJ2-3; no reliable D call. CDR1 and CDR2 (germline): SEHNR, FQNEAQ (reference sequence). The CDR3 is 12 residues long. V shed 2 bases and J shed 6 bases, with 6 bases lying between them. CDR3 in amino acids: CASSLLSDTQYF. CDR3 coding DNA: TGTGCCAGCAGCTTACTTAGCGATACGCAGTATTTT.

The chain recombines TRBV5-6 with TRBJ2-2, with 8 bases aligning to TRBD1. The J segment lost 4 bases and the V segment lost 2 bases, leaving 7 bases of the junction unmatched. Germline CDR1 SGHDT, CDR2 YYEEEE. This CDR3 spans 16 amino acids. CDR3 nucleotide sequence: TGTGCCAGCAGCTTCCCCAGGGGGCGCGGCACCGGGGAGCTGTTTTTT. Translated: CASSFPRGRGTGELFF.

This chain joins TRBV15 and TRBJ2-7; 9 positions match TRBD2. Trimming removed 0 bases from V and 2 bases from J; junction bases left unmatched: 11. The germline gives CDR1 LNHNV, CDR2 YYDKDF (reference sequence). The length of the CDR3 is 18 residues. CDR3 nucleotide sequence: TGTGCCACCAGCAGAGAGGGTGGCGGGGGGGCTTCAGCCTACGAGCAGTACTTC. Translated: CATSREGGGGASAYEQYF.

The V call is TRBV2, the J call TRBJ1-1; no firm D call. Germline lookup yields CDR1 SNHLY and CDR2 FYNNEI. This CDR3 region has 12 residues. V was trimmed by 7 bases and J by 4 bases, leaving 10 bases between them. The CDR3 coding sequence is TGTGCCAGCAACTTCGATCCCACTGAAGCTTTCTTT. This translates into CASNFDPTEAFF.

This chain joins TRBV6-1 and TRBJ2-3, with TRBD1 matching over 12 bases. The CDR3 totals 15 residues. Germline V gene data show CDR1 as MNHNS and CDR2 as SASEGT. The junction had 10 bases not matched to a gene; V was cut back by 9 bases and J by 6 bases. For the CDR3, the DNA is TGTGCCAGTCAGCCCAAGGGGACAGGGGGCGATACGCAGTATTTT. Translation: CASQPKGTGGDTQYF.

The sample holds one count of this clone. This chain links TRBV9 with TRBJ2-5; 8 nucleotides match TRBD2. V was clipped by 0 bases and J by 2 bases; unmatched bases: 6. The germline gives CDR1 SGDLS, CDR2 YYNGEE. The CDR3 covers 16 residues. This chain's CDR3 is CASSVGGSGTQETQYF. The CDR3 region has the DNA TGTGCCAGCAGCGTAGGGGGTAGCGGGACGCAAGAGACCCAGTACTTC.

The count of this clone is one. The rearrangement links TRBV14 to TRBJ2-1; D might be TRBD2 (5 bases). This CDR3 is 15 amino acids long. Germline V gene data show CDR1 as SGHDN and CDR2 as FVKESK. Trimming removed 4 bases from V and 8 bases from J, with 18 bases in between. The CDR3 DNA follows: TGTGCCAGCAGCCCAAGGAGGCAGGTCGGCGATGAGCAGTTCTTC. This encodes CASSPRRQVGDEQFF. Looking up the rest from reference TRBV14 and TRBJ2-1 gives the full variable domain: EAGVTQFPSHSVIEKGQTVTLRCDPISGHDNLYWYRRVMGKEIKFLLHFVKESKQDESGMPNNRFLAERTGGTYSTLKVQPAELEDSGVYFCASSPRRQVGDEQFFGPGTRLTVL.

This chain links TRBV25-1 with TRBJ2-3, with D possibly TRBD1 on 5 matching bases. This CDR3 region has 16 residues. Germline CDR1 MGHDK, CDR2 SYGVNS. The ends were cut back, 3 bases at V and 2 bases at J, with 15 bases in the middle. The CDR3 sequence: CASSEWWGEFTDTQYF. CDR3 coding DNA: TGTGCCAGCAGTGAGTGGTGGGGCGAGTTCACAGATACGCAGTATTTT.